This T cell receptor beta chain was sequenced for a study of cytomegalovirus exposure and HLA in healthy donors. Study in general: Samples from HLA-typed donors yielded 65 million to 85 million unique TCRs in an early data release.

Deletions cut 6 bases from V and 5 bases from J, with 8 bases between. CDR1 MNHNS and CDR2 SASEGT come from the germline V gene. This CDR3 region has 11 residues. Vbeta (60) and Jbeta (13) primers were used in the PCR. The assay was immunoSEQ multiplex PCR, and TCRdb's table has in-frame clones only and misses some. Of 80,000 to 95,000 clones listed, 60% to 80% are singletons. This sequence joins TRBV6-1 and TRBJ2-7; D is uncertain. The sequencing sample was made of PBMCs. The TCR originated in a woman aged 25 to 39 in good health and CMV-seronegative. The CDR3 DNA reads TGTGCCAGCAGGGCCCTTGACGAGCAGTACTTC. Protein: CASRALDEQYF.